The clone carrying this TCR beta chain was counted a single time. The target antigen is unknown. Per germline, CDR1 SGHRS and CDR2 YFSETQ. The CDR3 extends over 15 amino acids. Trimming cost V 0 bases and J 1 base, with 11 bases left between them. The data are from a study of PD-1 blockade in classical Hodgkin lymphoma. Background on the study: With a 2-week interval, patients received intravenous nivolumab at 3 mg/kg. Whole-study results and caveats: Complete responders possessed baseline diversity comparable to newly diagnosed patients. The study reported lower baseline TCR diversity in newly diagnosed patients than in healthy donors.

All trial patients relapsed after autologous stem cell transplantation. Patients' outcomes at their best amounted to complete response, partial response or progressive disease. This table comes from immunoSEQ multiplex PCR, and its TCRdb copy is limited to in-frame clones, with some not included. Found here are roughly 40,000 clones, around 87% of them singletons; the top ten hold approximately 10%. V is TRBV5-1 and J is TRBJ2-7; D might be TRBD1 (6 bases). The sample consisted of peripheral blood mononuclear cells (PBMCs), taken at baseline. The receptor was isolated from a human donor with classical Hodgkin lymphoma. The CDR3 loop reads CASSLGTVISYEQYF. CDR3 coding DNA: TGCGCCAGCAGCTTGGGGACAGTTATATCCTACGAGCAGTACTTC.